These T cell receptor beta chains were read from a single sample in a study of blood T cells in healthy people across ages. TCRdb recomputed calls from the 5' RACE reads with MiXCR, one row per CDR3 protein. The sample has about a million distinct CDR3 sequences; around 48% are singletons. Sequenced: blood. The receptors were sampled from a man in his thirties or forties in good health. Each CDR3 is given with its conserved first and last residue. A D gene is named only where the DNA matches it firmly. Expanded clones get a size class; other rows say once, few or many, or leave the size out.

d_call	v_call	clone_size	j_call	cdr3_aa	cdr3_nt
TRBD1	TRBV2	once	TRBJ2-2	CASREQGPNTGELFF	TGTGCCAGCAGGGAACAGGGGCCGAACACCGGGGAGCTGTTTTTT
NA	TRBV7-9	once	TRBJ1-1	CASSLARTQGGPEAFF	TGTGCCAGCAGCTTAGCTAGGACACAGGGTGGCCCTGAAGCTTTCTTT
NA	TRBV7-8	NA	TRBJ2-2	CASSLGGQSTGGLFF	TGTGCCAGCAGCTTAGGAGGGCAATCGACCGGGGGGCTGTTTTTT
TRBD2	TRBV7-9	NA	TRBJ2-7	CATKPGLAGANSYEQYF	TGTGCCACCAAACCGGGACTAGCGGGAGCGAACTCCTACGAGCAGTACTTC
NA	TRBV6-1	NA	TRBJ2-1	CASRILTGQYNEQFF	TGTGCCAGCCGAATACTTACGGGGCAGTACAATGAGCAGTTCTTC
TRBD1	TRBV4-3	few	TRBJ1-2	CASSQDSGQGTGGYTF	TGCGCCAGCAGCCAAGACTCGGGACAGGGCACTGGAGGCTACACCTTC
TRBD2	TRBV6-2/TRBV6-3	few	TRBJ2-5	CASTLAVQETQYF	TGTGCCAGCACGCTAGCGGTACAAGAGACCCAGTACTTC
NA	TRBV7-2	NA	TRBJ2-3	CASRWAKADTQYF	TGTGCCAGCCGCTGGGCCAAAGCAGATACGCAGTATTTT
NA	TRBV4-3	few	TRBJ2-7	CASSQDQGFNYEQYF	TGCGCCAGCAGCCAAGATCAAGGATTTAACTACGAGCAGTACTTC
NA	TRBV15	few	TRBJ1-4	CATSRDRDGTNEKLFF	TGTGCCACCAGCAGAGATCGAGACGGAACTAATGAAAAACTGTTTTTT
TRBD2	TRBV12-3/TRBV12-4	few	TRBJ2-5	CASSLRASGGHLQETQYF	TGTGCCAGCAGTTTACGGGCTAGCGGGGGTCATCTCCAAGAGACCCAGTACTTC
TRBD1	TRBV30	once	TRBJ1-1	CAWSPGQGWTEAFF	TGTGCCTGGAGTCCCGGACAGGGATGGACTGAAGCTTTCTTT
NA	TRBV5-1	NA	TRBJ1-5	CASSPEPQGQPQHF	TGCGCCAGCAGCCCCGAGCCACAGGGACAGCCCCAGCATTTT
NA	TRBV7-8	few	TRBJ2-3	CASSSGQMGTQYF	TGTGCCAGCAGTTCCGGACAGATGGGTACGCAGTATTTT
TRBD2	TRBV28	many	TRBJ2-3	CASSLGLAGADTQYF	TGTGCCAGCAGTTTGGGACTAGCGGGGGCAGATACGCAGTATTTT
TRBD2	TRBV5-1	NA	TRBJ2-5	CASSLATSGGQEAQYF	TGCGCCAGCAGCTTGGCAACTAGCGGGGGACAAGAGGCCCAGTACTTC
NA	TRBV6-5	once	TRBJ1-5	CASSYEVNQPQHF	TGTGCCAGCAGTTATGAGGTAAATCAGCCCCAGCATTTT
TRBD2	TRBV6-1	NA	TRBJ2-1	CASSGRSGGAYNEQFF	TGTGCCAGCAGCGGACGCAGCGGGGGGGCCTACAATGAGCAGTTCTTC
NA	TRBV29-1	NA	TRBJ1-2	CSARPLEGYTF	TGCAGCGCCCGACCGCTGGAGGGCTACACCTTC
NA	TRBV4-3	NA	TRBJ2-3	CACSQAGSSTDTQYF	TGCGCCTGCAGCCAAGCAGGGTCTAGCACAGATACGCAGTATTTT
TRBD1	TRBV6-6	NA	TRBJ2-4	CASRTGTGGNIQYF	TGTGCCAGCAGGACCGGGACAGGCGGAAACATTCAGTACTTC
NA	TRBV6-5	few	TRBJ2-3	CASSPTANTQYF	TGTGCCAGCAGCCCCACCGCGAATACGCAGTATTTT
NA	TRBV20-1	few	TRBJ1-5	CSASPTGTYNQPQHF	TGCAGTGCTAGTCCGACCGGGACATATAATCAGCCCCAGCATTTT
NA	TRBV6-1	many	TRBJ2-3	CASSALSTDTQYF	TGTGCCAGCTCGGCCCTAAGCACAGATACGCAGTATTTT
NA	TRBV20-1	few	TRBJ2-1	CSASIRRNEQFF	TGCAGTGCTAGCATCCGACGGAATGAGCAGTTCTTC
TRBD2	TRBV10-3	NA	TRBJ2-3	CAIGGLAGGRDTQYF	TGTGCCATCGGGGGACTAGCGGGGGGGCGAGATACGCAGTATTTT
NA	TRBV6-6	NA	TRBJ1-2	CASSLLDVGDPYGYTF	TGTGCCAGCAGTCTCCTCGACGTAGGGGACCCCTATGGCTACACCTTC
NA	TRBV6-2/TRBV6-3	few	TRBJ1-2	CASGMGYGYTF	TGTGCCAGTGGGATGGGCTATGGCTACACCTTC
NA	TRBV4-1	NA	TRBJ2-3	CASSHVGMDGITDTQYF	TGCGCCAGCAGCCATGTTGGGATGGACGGCATCACAGATACGCAGTATTTT
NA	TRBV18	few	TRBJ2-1	CASSPRSTGGDNEQFF	TGTGCCAGCTCACCAAGGAGTACAGGGGGGGACAATGAGCAGTTCTTC
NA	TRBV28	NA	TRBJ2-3	CASRLSTGALTDTQYF	TGTGCCAGCAGACTGTCGACGGGCGCCCTCACAGATACGCAGTATTTT